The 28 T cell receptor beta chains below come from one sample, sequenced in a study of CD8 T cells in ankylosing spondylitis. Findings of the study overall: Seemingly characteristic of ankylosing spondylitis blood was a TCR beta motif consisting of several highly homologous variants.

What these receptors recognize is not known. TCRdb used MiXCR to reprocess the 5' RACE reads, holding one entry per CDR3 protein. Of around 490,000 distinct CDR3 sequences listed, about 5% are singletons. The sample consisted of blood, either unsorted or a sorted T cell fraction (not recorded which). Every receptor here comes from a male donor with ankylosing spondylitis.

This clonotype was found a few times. The CDR3 DNA reads TGTGCCAGCTCGGCAGGCCAATCCTACGAGCAGTACTTC. Translating it yields CASSAGQSYEQYF. This rearrangement joins TRBV12-3 or TRBV12-4 to TRBJ2-7; D unclear. V lost 8 bases and J lost 1, with 12 bases in between. This CDR3 is built from 13 residues.

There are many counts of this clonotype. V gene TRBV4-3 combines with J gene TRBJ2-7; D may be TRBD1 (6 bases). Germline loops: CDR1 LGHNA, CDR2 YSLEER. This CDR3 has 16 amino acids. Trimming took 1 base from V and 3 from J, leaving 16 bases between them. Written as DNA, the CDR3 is TGCGCCAGCAGCCAAGCCCATGGGGGCGCAATCTACGAGCAGTACTTC. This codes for CASSQAHGGAIYEQYF.

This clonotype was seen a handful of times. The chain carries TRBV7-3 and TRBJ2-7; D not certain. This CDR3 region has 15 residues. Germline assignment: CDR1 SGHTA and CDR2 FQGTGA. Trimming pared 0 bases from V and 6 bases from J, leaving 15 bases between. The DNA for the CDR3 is TGTGCCAGCAGCTTAACACCAGGTTTCCCCCCCGAGCAGTACTTC. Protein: CASSLTPGFPPEQYF.

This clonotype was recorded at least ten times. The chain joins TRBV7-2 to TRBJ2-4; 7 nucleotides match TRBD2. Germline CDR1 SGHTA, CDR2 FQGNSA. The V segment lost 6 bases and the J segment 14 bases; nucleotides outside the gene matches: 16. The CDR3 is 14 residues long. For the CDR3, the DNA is TGTGCCAGCAGTCCGAGGGGACTACTAGTGGGGAAGTACTTC. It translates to CASSPRGLLVGKYF.

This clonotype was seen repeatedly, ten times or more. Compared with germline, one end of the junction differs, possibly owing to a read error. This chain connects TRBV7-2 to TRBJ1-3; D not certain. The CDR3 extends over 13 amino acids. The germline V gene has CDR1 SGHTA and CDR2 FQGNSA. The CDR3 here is CASSSSSGNTIYF. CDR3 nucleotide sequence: TGTGCTAGCAGCTCAAGCTCTGGAAACACCATATATTTT.

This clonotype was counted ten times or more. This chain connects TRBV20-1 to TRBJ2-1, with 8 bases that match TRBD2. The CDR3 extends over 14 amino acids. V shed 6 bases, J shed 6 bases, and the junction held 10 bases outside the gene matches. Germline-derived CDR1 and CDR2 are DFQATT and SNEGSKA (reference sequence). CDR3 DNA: TGCAGTGCCCCCCGCCCCGGGACTAGCAATGAGCAGTTCTTC. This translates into CSAPRPGTSNEQFF.

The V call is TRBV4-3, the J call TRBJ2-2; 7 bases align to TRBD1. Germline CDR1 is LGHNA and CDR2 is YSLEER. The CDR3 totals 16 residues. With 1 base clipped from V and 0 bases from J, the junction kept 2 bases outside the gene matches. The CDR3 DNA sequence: TGCGCCAGCAGCCAAGGGACAGGAGCGAACACCGGGGAGCTGTTTTTT. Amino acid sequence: CASSQGTGANTGELFF.

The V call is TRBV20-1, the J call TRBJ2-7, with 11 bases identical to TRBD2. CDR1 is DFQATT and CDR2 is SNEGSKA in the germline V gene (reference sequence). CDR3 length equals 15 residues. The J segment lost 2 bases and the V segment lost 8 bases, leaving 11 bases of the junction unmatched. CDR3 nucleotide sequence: TGCAGTTCCCGGGTCGGGACTAGCGGCGCCTACGAGCAGTACTTC. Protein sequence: CSSRVGTSGAYEQYF.

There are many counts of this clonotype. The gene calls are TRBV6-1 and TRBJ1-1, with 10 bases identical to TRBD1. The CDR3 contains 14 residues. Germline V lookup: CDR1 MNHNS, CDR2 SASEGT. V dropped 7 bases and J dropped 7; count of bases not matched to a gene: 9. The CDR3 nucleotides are TGTGCCAGCACCAAGACAGGGGGCATTGGTGAAGCTTTCTTT. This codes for CASTKTGGIGEAFF.

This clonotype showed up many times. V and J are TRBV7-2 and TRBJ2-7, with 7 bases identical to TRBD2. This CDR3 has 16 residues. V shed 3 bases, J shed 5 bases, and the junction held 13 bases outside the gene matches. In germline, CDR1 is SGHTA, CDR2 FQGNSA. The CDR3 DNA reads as TGTGCCAGCAGCTTCCCCTTGACGGGAGGTTCTAACGAGCAGTACTTC. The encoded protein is CASSFPLTGGSNEQYF. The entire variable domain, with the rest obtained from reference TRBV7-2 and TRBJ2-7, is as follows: GAGVSQSPSNKVTEKGKDVELRCDPISGHTALYWYRQSLGQGLEFLIYFQGNSAPDKSGLPSDRFSAERTGGSVSTLTIQRTQQEDSAVYLCASSFPLTGGSNEQYFGPGTRLTVT.

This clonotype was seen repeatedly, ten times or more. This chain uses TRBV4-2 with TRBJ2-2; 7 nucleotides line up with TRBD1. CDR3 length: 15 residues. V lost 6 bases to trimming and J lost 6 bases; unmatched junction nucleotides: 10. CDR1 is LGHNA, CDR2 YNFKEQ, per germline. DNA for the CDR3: TGTGCCAGCAGGGTAGGGGGCCTCTTGGCCGGGGAGCTGTTTTTT. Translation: CASRVGGLLAGELFF.

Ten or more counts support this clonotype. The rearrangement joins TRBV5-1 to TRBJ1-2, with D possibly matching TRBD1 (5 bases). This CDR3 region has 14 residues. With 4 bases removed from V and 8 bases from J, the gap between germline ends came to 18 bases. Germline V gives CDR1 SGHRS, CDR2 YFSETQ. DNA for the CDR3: TGCGCCAGCAGCCCCCGTCCTGAGGGGAGCGGCTACACCTTC. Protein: CASSPRPEGSGYTF.

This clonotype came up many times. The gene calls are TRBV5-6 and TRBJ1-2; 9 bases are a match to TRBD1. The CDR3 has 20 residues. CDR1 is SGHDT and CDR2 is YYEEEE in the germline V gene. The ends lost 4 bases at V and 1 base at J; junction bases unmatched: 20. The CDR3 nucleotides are TGTGCCAGCAGCCGTCCGAGGTCACAGTTAGGGACAGGGAATAACTATGGCTACACCTTC. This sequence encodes CASSRPRSQLGTGNNYGYTF.

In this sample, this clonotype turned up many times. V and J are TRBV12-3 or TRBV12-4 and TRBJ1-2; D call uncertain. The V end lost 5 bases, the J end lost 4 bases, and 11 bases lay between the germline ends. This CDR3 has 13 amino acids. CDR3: CASSAASSYGYTF. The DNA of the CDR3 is TGTGCCAGCAGTGCCGCCAGTTCCTATGGCTACACCTTC.

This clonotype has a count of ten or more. This CDR3 is CASSLSTGQTYEQYF. The CDR3 coding sequence is TGTGCCAGCAGCTTAAGTACGGGACAAACCTACGAGCAGTACTTC. V and J are TRBV7-2 and TRBJ2-7, with a possible D match to TRBD1 (6 bases). This CDR3 comprises 15 residues. Trimming cost V 2 bases and J 2 bases, with 13 bases left between them. Per the germline V gene, CDR1 is SGHTA and CDR2 is FQGNSA.

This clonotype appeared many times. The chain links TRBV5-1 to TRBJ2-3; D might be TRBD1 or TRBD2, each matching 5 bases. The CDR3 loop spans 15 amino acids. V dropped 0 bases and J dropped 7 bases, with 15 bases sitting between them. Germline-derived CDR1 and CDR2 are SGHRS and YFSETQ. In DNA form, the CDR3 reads TGCGCCAGCAGCTTGGTGGGACGGTCGGGCTATACGCAGTATTTT. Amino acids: CASSLVGRSGYTQYF.

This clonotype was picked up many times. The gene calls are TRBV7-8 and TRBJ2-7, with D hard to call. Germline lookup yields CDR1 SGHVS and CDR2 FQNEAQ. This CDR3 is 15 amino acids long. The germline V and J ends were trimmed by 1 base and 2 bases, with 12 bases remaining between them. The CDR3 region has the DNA TGTGCCAGCAGCTTAGAAAGGACCGTAGCCTACGAGCAGTACTTC. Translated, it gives CASSLERTVAYEQYF. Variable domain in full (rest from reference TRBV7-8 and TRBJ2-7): GAGVSQSPRYKVAKRGQDVALRCDPISGHVSLFWYQQALGQGPEFLTYFQNEAQLDKSGLPSDRFFAERPEGSVSTLKIQRTQQEDSAVYLCASSLERTVAYEQYFGPGTRLTVT.

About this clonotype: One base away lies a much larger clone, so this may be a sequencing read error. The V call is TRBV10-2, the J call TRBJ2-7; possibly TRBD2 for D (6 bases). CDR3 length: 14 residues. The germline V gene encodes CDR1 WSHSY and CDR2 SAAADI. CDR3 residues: CARSVYGSRYEQYF. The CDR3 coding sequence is TGCGCCAGAAGTGTCTACGGGAGTAGGTACGAGCAGTACTTC.

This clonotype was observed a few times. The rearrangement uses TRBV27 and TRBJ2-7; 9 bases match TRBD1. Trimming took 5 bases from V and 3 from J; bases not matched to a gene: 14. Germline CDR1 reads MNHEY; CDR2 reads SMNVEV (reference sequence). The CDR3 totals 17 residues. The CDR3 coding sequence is TGTGCCAGCAGTCCGTACCTCAGGACAGGGGACGGCTACGAGCAGTACTTC. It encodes CASSPYLRTGDGYEQYF.

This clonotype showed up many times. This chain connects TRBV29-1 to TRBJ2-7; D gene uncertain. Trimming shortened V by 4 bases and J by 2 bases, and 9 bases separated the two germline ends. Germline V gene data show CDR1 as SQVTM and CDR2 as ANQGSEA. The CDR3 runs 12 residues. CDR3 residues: CSVGAPAYEQYF. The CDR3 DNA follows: TGCAGCGTTGGGGCTCCAGCCTACGAGCAGTACTTC.

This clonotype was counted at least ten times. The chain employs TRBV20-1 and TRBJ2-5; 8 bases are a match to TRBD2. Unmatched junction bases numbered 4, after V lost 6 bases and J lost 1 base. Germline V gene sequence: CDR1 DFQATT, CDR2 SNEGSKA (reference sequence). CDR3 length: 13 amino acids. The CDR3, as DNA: TGCAGTGCCCAAAGCGGGAGCCAAGAGACCCAGTACTTC. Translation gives CSAQSGSQETQYF.

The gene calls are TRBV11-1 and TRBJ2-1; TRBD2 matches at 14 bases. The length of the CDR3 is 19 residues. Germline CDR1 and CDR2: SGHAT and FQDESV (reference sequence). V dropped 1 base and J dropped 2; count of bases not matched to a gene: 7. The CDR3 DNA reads TGTGCCAGCAGCTTAGTGGGACTAGCGGGAGATTTCCCCTACAATGAGCAGTTCTTC. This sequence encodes CASSLVGLAGDFPYNEQFF.

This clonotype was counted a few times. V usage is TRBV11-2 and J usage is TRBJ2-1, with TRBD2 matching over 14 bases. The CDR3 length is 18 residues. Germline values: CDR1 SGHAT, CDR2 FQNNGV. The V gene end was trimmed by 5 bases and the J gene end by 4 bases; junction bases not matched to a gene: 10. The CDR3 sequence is CASSQSGLAGGEYNEQFF. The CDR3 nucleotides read TGTGCCAGCAGCCAATCCGGACTAGCGGGGGGAGAATACAATGAGCAGTTCTTC.

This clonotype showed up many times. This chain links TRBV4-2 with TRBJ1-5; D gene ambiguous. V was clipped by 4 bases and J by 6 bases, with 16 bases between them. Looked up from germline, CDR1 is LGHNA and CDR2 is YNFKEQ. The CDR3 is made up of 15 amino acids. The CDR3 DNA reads TGTGCCAGCAGCCCCCGAGCGAATCTCGGTCAGCCCCAGCATTTT. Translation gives CASSPRANLGQPQHF.

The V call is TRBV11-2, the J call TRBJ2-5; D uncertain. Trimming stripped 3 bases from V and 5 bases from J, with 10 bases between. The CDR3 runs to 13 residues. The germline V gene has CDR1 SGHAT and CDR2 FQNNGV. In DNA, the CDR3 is TGTGCCAGCAGCTTGGGCAGGTACGAGACCCAGTACTTC. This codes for CASSLGRYETQYF.

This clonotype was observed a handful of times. As DNA, the CDR3 is TGTGCCAGCAGGGACCCGGGGGGGACCGGGGAGCTGTTTTTT. Protein sequence: CASRDPGGTGELFF. This chain uses TRBV6-2 or TRBV6-3 with TRBJ2-2, with 8 bases fitting TRBD2. Trimming took 6 bases from V and 5 from J; bases not matched to a gene: 5. The germline gives CDR1 MNHEY, CDR2 SVGEGT. The CDR3 runs to 14 residues.

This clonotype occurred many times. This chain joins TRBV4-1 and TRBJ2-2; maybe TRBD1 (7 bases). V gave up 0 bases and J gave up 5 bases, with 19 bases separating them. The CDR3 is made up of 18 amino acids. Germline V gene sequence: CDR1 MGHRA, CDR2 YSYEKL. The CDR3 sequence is CASSQEWGDSRETGELFF. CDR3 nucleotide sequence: TGCGCCAGCAGCCAAGAATGGGGGGACAGCCGGGAGACCGGGGAGCTGTTTTTT.

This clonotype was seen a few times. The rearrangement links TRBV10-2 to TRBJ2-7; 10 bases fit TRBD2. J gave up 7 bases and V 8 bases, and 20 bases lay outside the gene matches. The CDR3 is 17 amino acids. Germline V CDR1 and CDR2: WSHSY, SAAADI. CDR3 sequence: CASAQPSGRDLKYEQYF. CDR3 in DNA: TGCGCCAGCGCCCAACCAAGCGGGAGGGACTTGAAGTATGAGCAGTACTTC.